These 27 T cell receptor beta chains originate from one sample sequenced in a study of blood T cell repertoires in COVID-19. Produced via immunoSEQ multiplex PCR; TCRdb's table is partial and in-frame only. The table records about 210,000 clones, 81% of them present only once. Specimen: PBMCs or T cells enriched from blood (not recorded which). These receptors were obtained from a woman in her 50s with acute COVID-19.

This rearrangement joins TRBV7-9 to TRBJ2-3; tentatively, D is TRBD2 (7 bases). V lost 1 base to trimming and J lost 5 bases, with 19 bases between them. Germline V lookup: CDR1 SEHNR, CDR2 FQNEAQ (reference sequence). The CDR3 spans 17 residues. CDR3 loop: CASSLGLGEGDKDTQYF. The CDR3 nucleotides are TGTGCCAGCAGCTTAGGACTCGGGGAGGGGGATAAAGATACGCAGTATTTT.

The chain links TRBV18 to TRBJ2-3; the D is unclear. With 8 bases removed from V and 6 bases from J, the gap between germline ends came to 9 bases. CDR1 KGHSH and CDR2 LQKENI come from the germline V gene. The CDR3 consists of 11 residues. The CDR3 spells CASGLIDTQYF. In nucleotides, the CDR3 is TGTGCCAGCGGGCTAATCGATACGCAGTATTTT.

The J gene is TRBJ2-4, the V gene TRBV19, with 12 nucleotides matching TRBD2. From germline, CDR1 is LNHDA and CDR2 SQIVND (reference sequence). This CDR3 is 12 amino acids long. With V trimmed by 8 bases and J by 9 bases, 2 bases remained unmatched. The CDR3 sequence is CASGTSGPIQYF. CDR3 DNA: TGTGCCAGTGGGACTAGCGGGCCCATTCAGTACTTC.

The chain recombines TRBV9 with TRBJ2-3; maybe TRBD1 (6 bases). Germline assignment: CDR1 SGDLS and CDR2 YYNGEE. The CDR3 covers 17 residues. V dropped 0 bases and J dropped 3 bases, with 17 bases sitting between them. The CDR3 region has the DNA TGTGCCAGCAGCGTAGAGGTTGGGGGCGCGCGGACAGATACGCAGTATTTT. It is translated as CASSVEVGGARTDTQYF.

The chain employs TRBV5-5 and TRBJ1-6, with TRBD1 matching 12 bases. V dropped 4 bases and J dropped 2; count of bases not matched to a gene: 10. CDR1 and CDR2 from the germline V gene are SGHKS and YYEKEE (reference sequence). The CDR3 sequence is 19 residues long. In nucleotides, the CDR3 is TGTGCCAGCAGCATTGGGACAGGGGGCACGATGGCCTATAATTCACCCCTCCACTTT. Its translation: CASSIGTGGTMAYNSPLHF.

The CDR3 DNA reads as TGCGCCAGCAGCTTGGCCGCCAGGGAGGGGTCACCCCTCCACTTT. It codes for CASSLAAREGSPLHF. V and J are TRBV5-1 and TRBJ1-6; a possible D gene is TRBD1 (5 bases). CDR3 size: 15 residues. Between the trimmed V and J ends, which lost 0 bases and 10 bases, there was a span of 14 bases. Germline V lookup: CDR1 SGHRS, CDR2 YFSETQ.

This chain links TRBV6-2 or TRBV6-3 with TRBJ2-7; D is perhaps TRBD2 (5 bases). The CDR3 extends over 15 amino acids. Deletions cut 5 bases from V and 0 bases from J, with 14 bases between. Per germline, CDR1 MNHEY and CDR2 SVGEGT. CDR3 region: CASSRPGIHSYEQYF. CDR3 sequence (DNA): TGTGCCAGCAGTAGGCCGGGGATCCACTCCTACGAGCAGTACTTC.

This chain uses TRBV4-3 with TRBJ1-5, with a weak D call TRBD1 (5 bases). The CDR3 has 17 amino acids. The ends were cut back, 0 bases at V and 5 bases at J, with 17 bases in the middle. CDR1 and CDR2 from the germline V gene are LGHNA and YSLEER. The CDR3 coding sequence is TGCGCCAGCAGCCAAGAGTATAGGGCAGGGATAGATCAGCCCCAGCATTTT. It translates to CASSQEYRAGIDQPQHF.

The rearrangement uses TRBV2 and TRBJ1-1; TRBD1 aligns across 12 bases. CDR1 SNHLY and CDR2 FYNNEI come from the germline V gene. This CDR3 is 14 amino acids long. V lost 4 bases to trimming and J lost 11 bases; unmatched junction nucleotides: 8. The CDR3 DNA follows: TGTGCCAGCAGTGGATCCGGGACAGGGGGCGCCGCTTTCTTT. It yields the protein CASSGSGTGGAAFF.

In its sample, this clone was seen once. CDR3 amino acids: CASSLRGRAGELFF. DNA for the CDR3: TGTGCCAGCAGCCTCAGGGGCCGGGCCGGGGAGCTGTTTTTT. V is TRBV6-5 and J is TRBJ2-2; possibly TRBD1 for D (6 bases). The CDR3 length is 14 residues. V was cut by 6 bases and J by 6 bases, with 14 bases left in between. Germline V CDR1 and CDR2: MNHEY, SVGAGI.

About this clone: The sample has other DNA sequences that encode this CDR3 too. The CDR3 protein is CASSLDQGFTDTQYF. The DNA of the CDR3 is TGTGCCAGCAGCTTGGATCAGGGGTTCACAGATACGCAGTATTTT. J is TRBJ2-3 and V is TRBV5-4; TRBD1 might be the D (6 bases). Germline V lookup: CDR1 SGHNT, CDR2 YYREEE (reference sequence). This CDR3 has 15 residues. The V end was cut by 0 bases, the J end by 2 bases, with 10 bases between.

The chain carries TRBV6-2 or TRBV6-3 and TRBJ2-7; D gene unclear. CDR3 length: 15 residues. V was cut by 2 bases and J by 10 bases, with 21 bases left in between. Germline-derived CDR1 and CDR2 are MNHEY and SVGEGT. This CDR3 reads CASSYPSSTPYHQYF. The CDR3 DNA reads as TGTGCCAGCAGTTACCCATCCTCTACCCCATACCACCAGTACTTC.

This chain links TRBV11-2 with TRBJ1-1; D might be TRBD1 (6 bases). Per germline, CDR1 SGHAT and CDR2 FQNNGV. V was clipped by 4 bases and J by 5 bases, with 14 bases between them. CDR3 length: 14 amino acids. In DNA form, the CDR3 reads TGTGCCAGCAGCTCGACGCAGGGGATTACTGAAGCTTTCTTT. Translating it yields CASSSTQGITEAFF.

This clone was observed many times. For the CDR3, the DNA is TGTGCCAGCTCACCCGGGTTCATGAACACTGAAGCTTTCTTT. This sequence encodes CASSPGFMNTEAFF. This chain joins TRBV18 and TRBJ1-1; D is ambiguous. The V end was cut by 3 bases, the J end by 0 bases, with 8 bases between. The CDR3 spans 14 residues. CDR1 is KGHSH, CDR2 LQKENI, per germline. Full variable domain (rest looked up from reference TRBV18 and TRBJ1-1): NAGVMQNPRHLVRRRGQEARLRCSPMKGHSHVYWYRQLPEEGLKFMVYLQKENIIDESGMPKERFSAEFPKEGPSILRIQQVVRGDSAAYFCASSPGFMNTEAFFGQGTRLTVV.

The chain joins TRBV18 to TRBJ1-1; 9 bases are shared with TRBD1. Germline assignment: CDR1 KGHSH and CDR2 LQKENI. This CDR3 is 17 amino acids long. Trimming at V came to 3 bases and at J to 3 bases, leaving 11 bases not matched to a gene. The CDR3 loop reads CASSPGTGLAGDTEAFF. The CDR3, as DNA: TGTGCCAGCTCACCCGGGACAGGGTTGGCGGGGGACACTGAAGCTTTCTTT.

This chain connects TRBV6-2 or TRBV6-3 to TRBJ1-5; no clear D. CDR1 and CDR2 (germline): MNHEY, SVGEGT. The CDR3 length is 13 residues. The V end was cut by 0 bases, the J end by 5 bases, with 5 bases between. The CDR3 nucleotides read TGTGCCAGCAGTTACTCCCCCTATCAGCCCCAGCATTTT. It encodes CASSYSPYQPQHF.

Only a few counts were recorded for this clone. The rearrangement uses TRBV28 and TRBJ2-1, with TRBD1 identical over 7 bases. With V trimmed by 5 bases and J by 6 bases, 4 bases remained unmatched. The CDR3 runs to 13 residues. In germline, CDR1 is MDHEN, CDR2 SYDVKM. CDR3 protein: CASSPTGVNEQFF. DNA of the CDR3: TGTGCCAGCAGTCCTACAGGGGTCAATGAGCAGTTCTTC.

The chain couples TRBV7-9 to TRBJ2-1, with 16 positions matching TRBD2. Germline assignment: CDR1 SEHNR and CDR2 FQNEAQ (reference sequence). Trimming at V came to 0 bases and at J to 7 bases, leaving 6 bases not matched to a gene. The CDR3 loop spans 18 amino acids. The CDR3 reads CASSLAGLAGGPRNEQFF. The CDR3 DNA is TGTGCCAGCAGCTTAGCGGGACTAGCGGGGGGGCCCCGGAATGAGCAGTTCTTC.

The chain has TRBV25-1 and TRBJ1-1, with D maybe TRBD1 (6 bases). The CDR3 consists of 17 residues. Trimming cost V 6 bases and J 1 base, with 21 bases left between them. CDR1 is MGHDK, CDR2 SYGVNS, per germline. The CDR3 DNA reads TGTGCCAGCAGACAAACGATCACCGGACAGCAGAACACTGAAGCTTTCTTT. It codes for CASRQTITGQQNTEAFF.

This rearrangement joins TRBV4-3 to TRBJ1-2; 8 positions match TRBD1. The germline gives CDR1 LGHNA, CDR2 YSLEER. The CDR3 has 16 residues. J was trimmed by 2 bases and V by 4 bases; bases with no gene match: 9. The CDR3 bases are TGCGCCAGCAGCCGAGTGACAGGGGCGCGGAACTATGGCTACACCTTC. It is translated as CASSRVTGARNYGYTF.

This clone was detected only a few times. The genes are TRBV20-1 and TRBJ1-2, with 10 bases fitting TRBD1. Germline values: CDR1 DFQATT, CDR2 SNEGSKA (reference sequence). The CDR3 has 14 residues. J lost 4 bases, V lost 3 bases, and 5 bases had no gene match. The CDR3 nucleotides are TGCAGTGCTAGTTCAAGACAGGGGGCCTATGGCTACACCTTC. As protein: CSASSRQGAYGYTF.

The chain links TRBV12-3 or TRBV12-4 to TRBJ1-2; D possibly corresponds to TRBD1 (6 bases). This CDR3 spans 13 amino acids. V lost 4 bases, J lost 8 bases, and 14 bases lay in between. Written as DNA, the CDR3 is TGTGCCAGCAGTTCCGGGACAAAGGAGGGCTACACCTTC. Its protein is CASSSGTKEGYTF.

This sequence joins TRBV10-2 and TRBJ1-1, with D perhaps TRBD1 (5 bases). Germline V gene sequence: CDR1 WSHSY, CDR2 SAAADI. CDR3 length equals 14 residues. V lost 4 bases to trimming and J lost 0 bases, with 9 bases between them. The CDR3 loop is CASSVGGVNTEAFF. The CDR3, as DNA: TGCGCCAGCAGTGTGGGGGGTGTGAACACTGAAGCTTTCTTT.

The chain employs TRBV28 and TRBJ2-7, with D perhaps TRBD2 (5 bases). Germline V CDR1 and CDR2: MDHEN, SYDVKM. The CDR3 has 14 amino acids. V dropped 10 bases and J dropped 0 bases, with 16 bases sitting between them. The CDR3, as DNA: TGTGCCATCGTCTCCGGGGTCAGCTCCTACGAGCAGTACTTC. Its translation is CAIVSGVSSYEQYF.

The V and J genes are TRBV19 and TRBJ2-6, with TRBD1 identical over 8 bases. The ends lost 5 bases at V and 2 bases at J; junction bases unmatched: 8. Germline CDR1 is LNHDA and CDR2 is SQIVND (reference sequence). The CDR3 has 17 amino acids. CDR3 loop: CASSGQGANPGANVLTF. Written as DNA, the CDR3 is TGTGCCAGTAGTGGGCAGGGGGCTAACCCTGGGGCCAACGTCCTGACTTTC.

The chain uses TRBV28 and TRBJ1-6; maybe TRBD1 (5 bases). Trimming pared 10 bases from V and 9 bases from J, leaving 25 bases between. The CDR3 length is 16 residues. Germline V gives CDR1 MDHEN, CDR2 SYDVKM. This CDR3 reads CATEPQVGGKGSPLHF. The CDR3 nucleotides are TGTGCCACCGAACCGCAGGTCGGGGGAAAGGGTTCACCCCTCCACTTT.

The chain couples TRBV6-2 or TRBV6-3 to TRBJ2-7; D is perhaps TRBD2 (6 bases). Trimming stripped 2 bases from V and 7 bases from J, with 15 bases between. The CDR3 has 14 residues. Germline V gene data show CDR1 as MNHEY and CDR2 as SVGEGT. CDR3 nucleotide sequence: TGTGCCAGCAGTTACGTCGCGGCTGCGGGGGAGCAGTACTTC. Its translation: CASSYVAAAGEQYF.